This T cell receptor beta chain was identified during a study of blood T cell repertoires in COVID-19. Turning to the study itself: Researchers got acute and convalescent COVID-19 samples from the United States, Italy and Spain. The analysed material was cDNA or gDNA that came from T cells, B-cell-depleted T cells, or PBMCs.

The CDR3 loop spans 14 amino acids. CDR1 is SNHLY and CDR2 is FYNNEI in the germline V gene. The V segment lost 5 bases and the J segment 8 bases; nucleotides outside the gene matches: 8. The authors' processing: Amplification with reference gene primers provided the estimates of nucleated cell counts. Sequencing was performed with immunoSEQ multiplex PCR; in TCRdb, only in-frame clones are kept and a portion is missing. The DNA was the basis for D and trimming; V, J and clone size are from that table. The sample has some 120,000 clones, about 85% seen once. This receptor was obtained from a man aged 65 to 79 with acute or convalescent COVID-19. The chain combines TRBV2 with TRBJ1-2; 10 nucleotides line up with TRBD1. Sequences were obtained from peripheral blood. CDR3 sequence: CASSIRQGAGGYTF. The CDR3, as DNA: TGTGCCAGCAGTATCCGACAGGGGGCGGGAGGCTACACCTTC.